What follows is one T cell receptor (beta chain) and its context. Antigen unknown. Germline and junction disagree at one end, which may indicate a read error. The data were taken from a study of regulatory T cells in long-lasting Graves disease. Germline values: CDR1 MNHEY, CDR2 SVGEGT. There are 13 residues in the CDR3. As for time point: newly diagnosed GD, antithyroid drugs for less than 3 months. PBMC RNA was the source of the TCR library. Notes on the study in general: Persistent Graves' disease cases displayed lower TCR diversity than newly diagnosed ones. Persistent disease preferred TRBV28, TRBJ1-2 and TRBJ2-5; new disease, TRBV20-1 and TRBJ2-1.

Relying on iRepertoire HTBI primers and Arm-PCR of CDR3 regions, the team built TCR beta libraries. Using its own MiXCR run on the multiplex PCR reads, TCRdb lists one record per CDR3 protein. The sample records 200,000 to 250,000 distinct CDR3 sequences, around 18% being singletons. The V and J genes are TRBV6-2 or TRBV6-3 and TRBJ2-7; D might be TRBD2 (6 bases). The receptor's source is a female donor with Graves disease. Sequenced here: peripheral blood mononuclear cells (PBMCs), sampled at new diagnosis, from a patient treated with antithyroid drugs. CDR3 region: CATSDLGTGEQYF. The CDR3 coding sequence is TGTGCCACCAGTGACCTAGGGACTGGCGAGCAGTACTTC.